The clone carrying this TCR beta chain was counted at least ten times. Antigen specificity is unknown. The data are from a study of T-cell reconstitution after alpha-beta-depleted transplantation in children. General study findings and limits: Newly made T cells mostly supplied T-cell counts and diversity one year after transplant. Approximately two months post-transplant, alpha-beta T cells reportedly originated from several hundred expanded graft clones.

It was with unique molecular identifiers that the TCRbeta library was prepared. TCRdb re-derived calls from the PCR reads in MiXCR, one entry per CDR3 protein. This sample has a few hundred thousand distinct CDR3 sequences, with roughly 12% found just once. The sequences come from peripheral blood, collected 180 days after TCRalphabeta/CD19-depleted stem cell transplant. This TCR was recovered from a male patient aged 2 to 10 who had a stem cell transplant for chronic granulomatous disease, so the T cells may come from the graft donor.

The CDR3 region has the DNA TGCAGCGTTCACAGGGGTGGTGAGACCCAGTACTTC. It translates to CSVHRGGETQYF. The chain combines TRBV29-1 with TRBJ2-5; 7 bases agree with TRBD1. Germline loops: CDR1 SQVTM, CDR2 ANQGSEA. CDR3 length: 12 residues. The V and J ends lost 5 bases and 5 bases, in that order; junction bases with no gene match: 5. The full variable domain, rest sourced from reference TRBV29-1 and TRBJ2-5, is SAVISQKPSRDICQRGTSLTIQCQVDSQVTMMFWYRQQPGQSLTLIATANQGSEATYESGFVIDKFPISRPNLTFSTLTVSNMSPEDSSIYLCSVHRGGETQYFGPGTRLLVL.